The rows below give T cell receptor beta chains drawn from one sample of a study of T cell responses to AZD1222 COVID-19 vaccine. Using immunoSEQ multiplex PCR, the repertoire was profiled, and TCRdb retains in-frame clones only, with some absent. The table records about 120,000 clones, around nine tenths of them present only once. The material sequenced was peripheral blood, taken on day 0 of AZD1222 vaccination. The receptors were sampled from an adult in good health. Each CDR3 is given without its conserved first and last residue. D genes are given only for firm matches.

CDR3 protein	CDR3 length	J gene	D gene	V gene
ASSPTGTSEQY	11	TRBJ2-7	-	TRBV18
ASSYSEGGNTIY	12	TRBJ1-3	-	TRBV6-6
ASSETSVGGEQF	12	TRBJ2-1	TRBD2	TRBV7-8
ASSLGARQIEAF	12	TRBJ1-1	-	TRBV28
ASSPRFGETQY	11	TRBJ2-5	-	TRBV7-2
ASSLGPRGSPLH	12	TRBJ1-6	-	TRBV11-3
ATSRGGPPGELF	12	TRBJ2-2	-	TRBV15
ASSTRTNTEAF	11	TRBJ1-1	-	TRBV19
AWSVNYGYT	9	TRBJ1-2	-	TRBV30
ASSPGGPVYEQY	12	TRBJ2-7	TRBD2	TRBV5-1
ASSVGSSYNSPLH	13	TRBJ1-6	-	TRBV9
ATGWSDSGNTIY	12	TRBJ1-3	-	TRBV7-9
AWSVARAGNTIY	12	TRBJ1-3	-	TRBV30
ASSIGGTASNQPQH	14	TRBJ1-5	-	TRBV19
SALTDGDEQY	10	TRBJ2-7	-	TRBV29-1
ASSPTGSGANVLT	13	TRBJ2-6	-	TRBV18
ASSPGQRLAEETQY	14	TRBJ2-5	TRBD2	TRBV5-1
ASSPQPLAGVYNEQF	15	TRBJ2-1	TRBD2	TRBV7-2
ASSLSGTDYEQY	12	TRBJ2-7	-	TRBV28
ASSQGAVTDTQY	12	TRBJ2-3	-	TRBV3-1/TRBV3-2
ASRGTSHQF	9	TRBJ2-1	-	TRBV2
ACRRDGSGNTIY	12	TRBJ1-3	-	TRBV30